A selection of T cell receptor beta chains follows, all from one sample in a study of T cell repertoires in cytomegalovirus infection. TCRdb ran MiXCR on the reads and lists one entry per CDR3 protein. The sample consists of around 230,000 distinct CDR3 sequences, 6% to 8% of them appearing once. The sample taken for sequencing was PBMCs. The receptors originated from a human donor in good health (CMV status not recorded). Some clones in this sample may be carry-over from other donors' samples. Both conserved end residues are trimmed from each CDR3. Fields, in order: CDR3 protein, V gene, D gene, J gene. D genes are given only for firm matches.

cdr3_aa: ASSVVGTYTDTQY
v_call: TRBV9
d_call: NA
j_call: TRBJ2-3

cdr3_aa: ASSPPPWGTGGASYT
v_call: TRBV7-9
d_call: TRBD1
j_call: TRBJ1-2

cdr3_aa: ASSLRGGSSYDEQF
v_call: TRBV6-8
d_call: NA
j_call: TRBJ2-1

cdr3_aa: ASSFPTGPRF
v_call: TRBV6-2/TRBV6-3
d_call: TRBD1
j_call: TRBJ2-1

cdr3_aa: SARDLLLAGVYEQY
v_call: TRBV20-1
d_call: TRBD2
j_call: TRBJ2-7

cdr3_aa: SAQPPGTDYEQY
v_call: TRBV20-1
d_call: NA
j_call: TRBJ2-7

cdr3_aa: ASSQDRAQPQH
v_call: TRBV6-2/TRBV6-3
d_call: TRBD1
j_call: TRBJ1-5

cdr3_aa: SAVGLVNTGELF
v_call: TRBV20-1
d_call: NA
j_call: TRBJ2-2

cdr3_aa: ASSLATSYGYT
v_call: TRBV7-9
d_call: NA
j_call: TRBJ1-2

cdr3_aa: ATSSRGTLH
v_call: TRBV15
d_call: NA
j_call: TRBJ1-6

cdr3_aa: ASTPTGTFNEKLF
v_call: TRBV9
d_call: NA
j_call: TRBJ1-4

cdr3_aa: ATSETGVNQPQH
v_call: TRBV24-1
d_call: NA
j_call: TRBJ1-5

cdr3_aa: ASSPIMGQGKHEQY
v_call: TRBV28
d_call: TRBD1
j_call: TRBJ2-7

cdr3_aa: ASSTLQGINSPLH
v_call: TRBV7-9
d_call: TRBD1
j_call: TRBJ1-6

cdr3_aa: ASSYPSGSGGANTGELF
v_call: TRBV6-2/TRBV6-3
d_call: TRBD2
j_call: TRBJ2-2

cdr3_aa: ASSLQSGGAGETQY
v_call: TRBV28
d_call: TRBD2
j_call: TRBJ2-5

cdr3_aa: ASSATSGGANEQF
v_call: TRBV5-5
d_call: TRBD2
j_call: TRBJ2-1

cdr3_aa: ASSFLAIPNEQF
v_call: TRBV14
d_call: NA
j_call: TRBJ2-1

cdr3_aa: ASSLIWQGGYNSPLH
v_call: TRBV7-2
d_call: TRBD1
j_call: TRBJ1-6

cdr3_aa: ASTPPGAYGYT
v_call: TRBV5-6
d_call: NA
j_call: TRBJ1-2